This T cell receptor (beta chain) was identified in a study of blood T cell repertoires in COVID-19. This table comes from immunoSEQ multiplex PCR, and its TCRdb copy is limited to in-frame clones, with some not included. The sample records more than 60,000 clones, approximately 80% being singletons. CDR3 length: 14 residues. Per germline, CDR1 SGDLS and CDR2 YYNGEE. Trimming took 8 bases from V and 4 from J, leaving 16 bases between them. The gene calls are TRBV9 and TRBJ1-3; possible D gene TRBD1, 6 bases. The source is a man between 60 and 75 years old with active or convalescent COVID-19. The sequencing input was peripheral blood. In DNA, the CDR3 is TGTGCCAGTTCAAAGGGGGTAGGGGGAAACACCATATATTTT. It specifies CASSKGVGGNTIYF.